The T cell receptor beta chain under discussion was sequenced for a study of response to subunit inactivated influenza vaccine. The length of the CDR3 is 16 residues. V shed 5 bases and J 3 bases; nucleotides not matched to a gene: 13. The germline gives CDR1 SEHNR, CDR2 FQNEAQ (reference sequence). Concerning this clonotype itself: What it binds is unknown.

General study findings and limits: Only a handful of new T cells, the authors suggested, are recruited with each seasonal influenza vaccination.

From the RT-PCR reads, TCRdb called clonotypes with MiXCR, one entry per CDR3 protein. This repertoire shows roughly 650,000 distinct CDR3 sequences, around a sixth found once; its top ten account for around 10%. This TCR was recovered from a man aged 50 to 59 who received an inactivated influenza vaccine. The rearrangement joins TRBV7-9 to TRBJ2-7, with 7 nucleotides matching TRBD1. Source: PBMCs from blood, taken 11 to 12 days after vaccination. CDR3 protein: CASSRTRDSRGYEQYF. CDR3 nucleotides: TGTGCCAGCAGCCGTACCCGGGACAGCAGAGGCTACGAGCAGTACTTC.